These 26 T cell receptor beta chains originate from one sample sequenced in a study of T cell responses to AZD1222 COVID-19 vaccine (dated by TCRdb to the early 2020s). Library construction relied on the immunoSEQ multiplex PCR assay. TCRdb obtained this table from immuneACCESS and retained in-frame rearrangements with V and J assigned. These tables miss some clones; where compared with another copy, unresolved V genes account for less than half of the shortfall, and the remainder is unexplained. Present in this sample are more than 70,000 clones, about 87% of which were seen just once. Together, the top ten hold around 17% of the sample. Read against the paper, the sample's time point label means: baseline before first vaccination. The source was peripheral blood, collected on day 0 of AZD1222 vaccination. The source of these receptors is an adult in good health.

The chain joins TRBV2 to TRBJ1-1; D is uncertain. From germline, CDR1 is SNHLY and CDR2 FYNNEI. CDR3 length: 16 amino acids. V gave up 2 bases and J gave up 0 bases, with 13 bases separating them. For the CDR3, the DNA is TGTGCCAGCAGTGAACGCTCAGGCACCATGAACACTGAAGCTTTCTTT. Its protein product is CASSERSGTMNTEAFF.

The rearrangement links TRBV27 to TRBJ1-5; 10 positions match TRBD1. CDR1 and CDR2 (germline): MNHEY, SMNVEV (reference sequence). V dropped 5 bases and J dropped 6; count of bases not matched to a gene: 4. This CDR3 is built from 14 residues. Here the CDR3 DNA reads TGTGCCAGCAGTCCGCGGACAGGGGGTCAGCCCCAGCATTTT. Its translation: CASSPRTGGQPQHF.

The chain combines TRBV6-2 or TRBV6-3 with TRBJ2-1, with D perhaps matching TRBD1 (5 bases). Germline values: CDR1 MNHEY, CDR2 SVGEGT. V lost 3 bases and J 4 bases, leaving 13 bases between the germline ends. This CDR3 contains 15 residues. Here the CDR3 reads CASSYSDPGYNEQFF. The CDR3 coding sequence is TGTGCCAGCAGTTATTCCGATCCAGGGTACAATGAGCAGTTCTTC.

The gene calls are TRBV18 and TRBJ1-5; no clear D gene. CDR1 is KGHSH, CDR2 LQKENI, per germline. This CDR3 spans 13 amino acids. V lost 6 bases and J 5 bases, leaving 11 bases between the germline ends. The CDR3 sequence is CASSGSEDQPQHF. In DNA, the CDR3 is TGTGCCAGCTCGGGGAGCGAGGATCAGCCCCAGCATTTT.

The chain joins TRBV28 to TRBJ2-5; D perhaps matches TRBD2 (6 bases). CDR3 length equals 17 residues. Deletions cut 1 base from V and 5 bases from J, with 20 bases between. Germline V gene data show CDR1 as MDHEN and CDR2 as SYDVKM. The CDR3: CASSLSLIRRGRETQYF. DNA of the CDR3: TGTGCCAGCAGTTTATCTTTAATCCGGCGGGGACGGGAGACCCAGTACTTC.

The CDR3 loop reads CASSPLGDVGELFF. The CDR3 DNA is TGCGCCAGCAGCCCCCTAGGGGATGTCGGGGAGCTGTTTTTT. The V call is TRBV5-1, the J call TRBJ2-2; D is possibly TRBD1 (5 bases). Trimming removed 4 bases at V and 7 bases at J, with 14 bases between. The germline CDR1 and CDR2 sequences are SGHRS and YFSETQ. The CDR3 is 14 amino acids.

This clone appeared a single time. The rearrangement joins TRBV3-1 (or the pseudogene TRBV3-2) to TRBJ2-5; D remains unclear. The CDR3 totals 13 residues. Trimming cost V 4 bases and J 2 bases, with 8 bases left between them. Germline CDR1 and CDR2: LGHDT and YNNKEL (reference sequence). The CDR3, as DNA: TGTGCCAGCAGCCCGGACGGACAAGAGACCCAGTACTTC. Its protein product is CASSPDGQETQYF.

This clone came up a few times. The gene calls are TRBV3-1 (or the pseudogene TRBV3-2) and TRBJ2-7; perhaps TRBD2 as D (5 bases). This CDR3 has 15 residues. Germline V CDR1 and CDR2: LGHDT, YNNKEL (reference sequence). Trimming left V 1 base short and J 2 bases short, with 12 bases between. CDR3 DNA: TGTGCCAGCAGCCAAGCAACCGGGAACCCCTACGAGCAGTACTTC. Protein product: CASSQATGNPYEQYF.

The chain links TRBV4-2 to TRBJ1-2, with D possibly TRBD1 on 6 matching bases. The CDR3 contains 15 residues. V lost 4 bases and J lost 3, with 15 bases in between. Germline V gene lookup returns CDR1 LGHNA and CDR2 YNFKEQ. CDR3 sequence: CASSRTPEGDYGYTF. CDR3 sequence (DNA): TGTGCCAGCAGCCGGACTCCGGAGGGGGACTATGGCTACACCTTC.

This chain connects TRBV5-1 to TRBJ2-2; unclear D gene. V lost 1 base to trimming and J lost 3 bases, with 10 bases between them. CDR1 is SGHRS, CDR2 YFSETQ, per germline. CDR3 length: 15 residues. CDR3 amino acids: CASSLLGQDTGELFF. The CDR3 region has the DNA TGCGCCAGCAGCTTGTTAGGGCAGGACACCGGGGAGCTGTTTTTT.

The rearrangement joins TRBV30 to TRBJ2-1; D may match TRBD1 or TRBD2 (6 bases each). The CDR3 is 15 residues long. CDR1 and CDR2 (germline): GTSNPN, SVGIG (reference sequence). The ends were cut back, 0 bases at V and 6 bases at J, with 15 bases in the middle. CDR3 sequence (DNA): TGTGCCTGGAGTGTACGGGGGCGGGAAGGCAATGAGCAGTTCTTC. As protein: CAWSVRGREGNEQFF.

The rearrangement uses TRBV19 and TRBJ1-1; 8 bases line up with TRBD1. V trimming: 4 bases; J trimming: 6 bases; junction bases outside the gene matches: 7. The CDR3 spans 14 residues. The germline V gene has CDR1 LNHDA and CDR2 SQIVND (reference sequence). This CDR3 is CASSTGGGGAEAFF. CDR3 DNA: TGTGCCAGTAGTACAGGGGGCGGAGGGGCTGAAGCTTTCTTT. Full variable domain (rest looked up from reference TRBV19 and TRBJ1-1): DGGITQSPKYLFRKEGQNVTLSCEQNLNHDAMYWYRQDPGQGLRLIYYSQIVNDFQKGDIAEGYSVSREKKESFPLTVTSAQKNPTAFYLCASSTGGGGAEAFFGQGTRLTVV.

In nucleotides, the CDR3 is TGTGCCAGCAGCTTGACAGGGGGCGATACTGGCTACACCTTC. Translated, it gives CASSLTGGDTGYTF. The V gene is TRBV11-1, the J gene TRBJ1-2; 10 positions match TRBD1. The junction had 5 bases not matched to a gene; V was cut back by 3 bases and J by 7 bases. Germline lookup yields CDR1 SGHAT and CDR2 FQDESV (reference sequence). The length of the CDR3 is 14 residues.

V and J are TRBV6-6 and TRBJ1-2; a weak D match, TRBD1 (5 bases). V was cut by 6 bases and J by 8 bases, with 13 bases left in between. The CDR3 extends over 12 amino acids. Germline V CDR1 and CDR2: MNHNY, SVGAGI (reference sequence). CDR3: CASSPAQGGYTF. The CDR3 DNA reads TGTGCCAGCAGCCCCGCGCAGGGAGGCTACACCTTC.

The chain couples TRBV18 to TRBJ2-7; 10 bases match TRBD2. After removal of 1 base from V and 7 bases from J, the junction contained 7 bases not matched to a gene. The CDR3 totals 15 residues. CDR1 KGHSH and CDR2 LQKENI come from the germline V gene. The CDR3, as DNA: TGTGCCAGCTCACCACAAGCGGGAGGGCTAGAAGAGCAGTACTTC. As protein: CASSPQAGGLEEQYF.

This clone was found a few times. V gene TRBV14 combines with J gene TRBJ1-1, with TRBD1 as a possible D gene (6 bases). Germline CDR1 SGHDN, CDR2 FVKESK. The CDR3 has 13 amino acids. V was trimmed by 5 bases and J by 10 bases, leaving 17 bases between them. The CDR3 DNA reads as TGTGCCAGCAGCACAGGACAGACGAGGGTAGCTTTCTTT. This translates into CASSTGQTRVAFF.

This chain connects TRBV2 to TRBJ2-1; possible D gene TRBD2, 5 bases. With 1 base removed from V and 6 bases from J, the gap between germline ends came to 10 bases. Per germline, CDR1 SNHLY and CDR2 FYNNEI. The CDR3 sequence is 14 residues long. The CDR3 DNA reads TGTGCCAGCAGTGAAGAGGCGGCGGGCAATGAGCAGTTCTTC. Translating gives CASSEEAAGNEQFF.

Remarks on this clone: Sequence at one end of the junction differs from germline and may be a read error. The chain carries TRBV7-7 and TRBJ2-1; D may be TRBD2 (5 bases). Germline V gene data show CDR1 as SSHAT and CDR2 as FNYEAQ (reference sequence). This CDR3 is 15 amino acids long. CDR3 protein: CASTPGILLGDEQFF. In DNA form, the CDR3 reads TGTGCTAGCACGCCCGGGATCCTCCTGGGCGATGAGCAGTTCTTC.

The rearrangement links TRBV7-2 to TRBJ1-5; 7 bases are shared with TRBD1. The ends lost 1 base at V and 4 bases at J; junction bases unmatched: 7. This CDR3 is built from 16 residues. The germline gives CDR1 SGHTA, CDR2 FQGNSA. The CDR3 spells CASSLVGRGMNQPQHF. CDR3 nucleotide sequence: TGTGCCAGCAGCTTAGTCGGCAGGGGGATGAATCAGCCCCAGCATTTT.

The chain employs TRBV27 and TRBJ2-6, with D perhaps matching TRBD1 (6 bases). Germline values: CDR1 MNHEY, CDR2 SMNVEV (reference sequence). The V end lost 5 bases, the J end lost 0 bases, and 14 bases lay between the germline ends. This CDR3 has 17 residues. This CDR3 reads CASSPGTLISGANVLTF. In DNA, the CDR3 is TGTGCCAGCAGTCCCGGGACACTAATCTCTGGGGCCAACGTCCTGACTTTC.

The rearrangement joins TRBV6-5 to TRBJ1-2; TRBD1 agrees at 9 bases. In germline, CDR1 is MNHEY, CDR2 SVGAGI. Trimming removed 4 bases from V and 7 bases from J; junction bases left unmatched: 4. The CDR3 extends over 13 amino acids. Here the CDR3 reads CASSWDRESGYTF. Written as DNA, the CDR3 is TGTGCCAGCAGTTGGGACAGGGAGTCTGGCTACACCTTC.

The chain carries TRBV9 and TRBJ2-5; 12 nucleotides line up with TRBD2. V lost 3 bases, J lost 1 base, and 4 bases stayed unmatched. Germline V gene sequence: CDR1 SGDLS, CDR2 YYNGEE. The CDR3 sequence is 16 residues long. The CDR3: CASSATSGRPQETQYF. The CDR3 DNA reads TGTGCCAGCAGCGCCACTAGCGGGAGGCCCCAAGAGACCCAGTACTTC.

This chain connects TRBV2 to TRBJ1-1, with 7 bases fitting TRBD1. With V trimmed by 9 bases and J by 6 bases, 16 bases remained unmatched. Germline V gives CDR1 SNHLY, CDR2 FYNNEI. The CDR3 runs 15 residues. The CDR3 protein is CASRLSSQGGSEAFF. Here the CDR3 DNA reads TGTGCCAGTCGCCTTTCTTCCCAGGGGGGGTCTGAAGCTTTCTTT.

The chain employs TRBV5-1 and TRBJ2-7; D is perhaps TRBD2 (5 bases). V dropped 4 bases and J dropped 9 bases, with 26 bases sitting between them. The CDR3 contains 16 residues. CDR1 is SGHRS and CDR2 is YFSETQ in the germline V gene. This CDR3 reads CASSPSGGMVGFGQYF. The CDR3 DNA reads TGCGCCAGCAGCCCCTCCGGAGGTATGGTTGGTTTCGGGCAGTACTTC.

This clone was seen more than once but under ten times. V and J are TRBV3-1 (or the pseudogene TRBV3-2) and TRBJ1-1; D gene unclear. This CDR3 is 11 amino acids long. Between the trimmed V and J ends, which lost 4 bases and 7 bases, there was a span of 7 bases. Germline assignment: CDR1 LGHDT and CDR2 YNNKEL (reference sequence). This chain's CDR3 is CASSLRREAFF. The CDR3 DNA reads as TGTGCCAGCAGCCTACGACGTGAAGCTTTCTTT.

The chain employs TRBV5-1 and TRBJ1-5, with unresolved D. The germline gives CDR1 SGHRS, CDR2 YFSETQ. V dropped 0 bases and J dropped 4 bases, with 11 bases sitting between them. The CDR3 runs to 15 residues. CDR3 nucleotides: TGCGCCAGCAGCTTGGGCACAGAACTAAATCAGCCCCAGCATTTT. Its translation is CASSLGTELNQPQHF.